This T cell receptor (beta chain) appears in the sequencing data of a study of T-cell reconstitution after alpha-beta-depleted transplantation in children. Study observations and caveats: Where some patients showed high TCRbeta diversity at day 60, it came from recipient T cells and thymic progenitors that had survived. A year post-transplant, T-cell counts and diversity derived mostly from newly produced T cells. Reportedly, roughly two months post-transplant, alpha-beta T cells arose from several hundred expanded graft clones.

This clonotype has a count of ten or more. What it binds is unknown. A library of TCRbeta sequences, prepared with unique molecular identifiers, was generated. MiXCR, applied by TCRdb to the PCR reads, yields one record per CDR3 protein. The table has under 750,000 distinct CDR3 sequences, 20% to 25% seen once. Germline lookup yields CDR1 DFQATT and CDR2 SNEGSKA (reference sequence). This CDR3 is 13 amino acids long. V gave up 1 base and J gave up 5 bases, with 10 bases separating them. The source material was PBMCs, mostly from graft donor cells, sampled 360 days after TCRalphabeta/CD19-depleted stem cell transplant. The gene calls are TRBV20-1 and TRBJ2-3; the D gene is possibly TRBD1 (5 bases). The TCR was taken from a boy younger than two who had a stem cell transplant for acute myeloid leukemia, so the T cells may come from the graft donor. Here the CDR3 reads CSARGMGRDTQYF. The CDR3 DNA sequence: TGCAGTGCTAGAGGGATGGGGCGAGATACGCAGTATTTT.